A selection of T cell receptor beta chains follows, all from one sample in a study of blood T cell repertoires in COVID-19. Measured with immunoSEQ multiplex PCR; TCRdb has only the in-frame clones, and not every one. The table records approximately 260,000 clones, under 90% of them present only once. The sequenced sample was PBMCs or T cells enriched from blood (not recorded which). Receptors were obtained from a woman between 55 and 75 years old who had recovered from COVID-19. Both conserved end residues are part of each CDR3. The order of the fields is CDR3 length, J gene, V gene, clone size, D gene, CDR3 DNA, CDR3 protein. D genes are given only for firm matches. Some rows mark clone size as missing; the rest say once, few, many or name a class of expanded clone.

CDR3 length: 14
J gene: TRBJ2-1
V gene: TRBV2
clone size: .
D gene: .
CDR3 DNA: TGTGCCAGCAGTGAACGTGACAGCTACAATGAGCAGTTCTTC
CDR3 protein: CASSERDSYNEQFF

CDR3 length: 14
J gene: TRBJ1-2
V gene: TRBV3-1/TRBV3-2
clone size: .
D gene: .
CDR3 DNA: TGTGCCAGCAGCCAAGTTCTTACAGGGCGAGGCTACACCTTC
CDR3 protein: CASSQVLTGRGYTF

CDR3 length: 14
J gene: TRBJ1-2
V gene: TRBV5-8
clone size: .
D gene: .
CDR3 DNA: TGTGCCAGCAGCTTGGGGCAAGGGGAGGGCGGCTACACCTTC
CDR3 protein: CASSLGQGEGGYTF

CDR3 length: 15
J gene: TRBJ2-1
V gene: TRBV7-9
clone size: .
D gene: TRBD1
CDR3 DNA: TGTGCCAGCAGTTATGGACAGGGGGCATTGAATGAGCAGTTCTTC
CDR3 protein: CASSYGQGALNEQFF

CDR3 length: 17
J gene: TRBJ1-3
V gene: TRBV18
clone size: .
D gene: TRBD1
CDR3 DNA: TGTGCCAGCTCACCGACGGGACAGATGATCTCTGGAAACACCATATATTTT
CDR3 protein: CASSPTGQMISGNTIYF

CDR3 length: 16
J gene: TRBJ1-1
V gene: TRBV4-1
clone size: .
D gene: .
CDR3 DNA: TGCGCCAGCAGCCAGAGCCATCAGGGGCCTAACACTGAAGCTTTCTTT
CDR3 protein: CASSQSHQGPNTEAFF

CDR3 length: 19
J gene: TRBJ2-1
V gene: TRBV7-8
clone size: .
D gene: TRBD2
CDR3 DNA: TGTGCCAGCAGCTTCTCTAAGCGGGAAGTCTGGTTTTCTTACAATGAGCAGTTCTTC
CDR3 protein: CASSFSKREVWFSYNEQFF

CDR3 length: 14
J gene: TRBJ2-3
V gene: TRBV5-1
clone size: .
D gene: .
CDR3 DNA: TGCGCCAGCAGCTTTGGCCAGAGCACAGATACGCAGTATTTT
CDR3 protein: CASSFGQSTDTQYF

CDR3 length: 12
J gene: TRBJ1-2
V gene: TRBV7-9
clone size: .
D gene: .
CDR3 DNA: TGTGCCAGCAACGACAGGAACTATGGCTACACCTTC
CDR3 protein: CASNDRNYGYTF

CDR3 length: 13
J gene: TRBJ2-7
V gene: TRBV5-1
clone size: .
D gene: .
CDR3 DNA: TGCGCCAGCAGCTACGGAGAAACCTACGAGCAGTACTTC
CDR3 protein: CASSYGETYEQYF

CDR3 length: 13
J gene: TRBJ2-3
V gene: TRBV30
clone size: .
D gene: .
CDR3 DNA: TGTGCCTGGAGCTTATCGACAGGCCCTACGCAGTATTTT
CDR3 protein: CAWSLSTGPTQYF

CDR3 length: 15
J gene: TRBJ1-2
V gene: TRBV4-2
clone size: .
D gene: .
CDR3 DNA: TGTGCCAGCAGCCAAGGGAAGGGAGCAGACTATGGCTACACCTTC
CDR3 protein: CASSQGKGADYGYTF

CDR3 length: 15
J gene: TRBJ1-1
V gene: TRBV29-1
clone size: .
D gene: .
CDR3 DNA: TGCAGCGTTGACCTAACAGGGTTGGGGAACACTGAAGCTTTCTTT
CDR3 protein: CSVDLTGLGNTEAFF

CDR3 length: 15
J gene: TRBJ2-2
V gene: TRBV29-1
clone size: .
D gene: TRBD2
CDR3 DNA: TGCAGCGTTTTCAAGCGGGGGGGCCGGTCCGGGGAGCTGTTTTTT
CDR3 protein: CSVFKRGGRSGELFF

CDR3 length: 14
J gene: TRBJ2-7
V gene: TRBV5-1
clone size: .
D gene: TRBD1
CDR3 DNA: TGCGCCAGCAGCTTGGACAGGGGTTCCTACGAGCAGTACTTC
CDR3 protein: CASSLDRGSYEQYF

CDR3 length: 16
J gene: TRBJ2-7
V gene: TRBV5-1
clone size: .
D gene: .
CDR3 DNA: TGCGCCAGCAGCTTGGGGGTGGGGCCCGGACCCTACGAGCAGTACTTC
CDR3 protein: CASSLGVGPGPYEQYF

CDR3 length: 15
J gene: TRBJ2-1
V gene: TRBV30
clone size: .
D gene: .
CDR3 DNA: TGTGCCTGGAGTGCCTCGGGAGCCTTTTACAATGAGCAGTTCTTC
CDR3 protein: CAWSASGAFYNEQFF

CDR3 length: 12
J gene: TRBJ2-5
V gene: TRBV6-5
clone size: .
D gene: .
CDR3 DNA: TGTGCCAGCAGCACACGACTGGGGACCCAGTACTTC
CDR3 protein: CASSTRLGTQYF

CDR3 length: 14
J gene: TRBJ2-3
V gene: TRBV7-3
clone size: once
D gene: TRBD1
CDR3 DNA: TGTGCCAGCAGCCCCGACAGGGGCAGGGATACGCAGTATTTT
CDR3 protein: CASSPDRGRDTQYF

CDR3 length: 12
J gene: TRBJ2-5
V gene: TRBV18
clone size: .
D gene: .
CDR3 DNA: TGTGCCAGCTCTCCGTACCAAGAGACCCAGTACTTC
CDR3 protein: CASSPYQETQYF

CDR3 length: 15
J gene: TRBJ2-1
V gene: TRBV10-3
clone size: .
D gene: TRBD2
CDR3 DNA: TGTGCCATCAGCTCCGGGACTAGCGGGCTCAATGAGCAGTTCTTC
CDR3 protein: CAISSGTSGLNEQFF

CDR3 length: 15
J gene: TRBJ1-2
V gene: TRBV28
clone size: .
D gene: TRBD1
CDR3 DNA: TGTGCCAGCAGTCCCCTGGGACAGGGGATCGGTGGCTACACCTTC
CDR3 protein: CASSPLGQGIGGYTF

CDR3 length: 14
J gene: TRBJ2-3
V gene: TRBV9
clone size: .
D gene: .
CDR3 DNA: TGTGCCAGCAGCGTAGGACAGATCACAGATACGCAGTATTTT
CDR3 protein: CASSVGQITDTQYF

CDR3 length: 14
J gene: TRBJ1-4
V gene: TRBV5-1
clone size: .
D gene: .
CDR3 DNA: TGCGCCAGCAGCCTGGGGACCGGCGGGGAAAAACTGTTTTTT
CDR3 protein: CASSLGTGGEKLFF

CDR3 length: 13
J gene: TRBJ2-7
V gene: TRBV3-1/TRBV3-2
clone size: .
D gene: .
CDR3 DNA: TGTGCCAGCAGCCCCGGGACTGGCTACGAGCAGTACTTC
CDR3 protein: CASSPGTGYEQYF

CDR3 length: 16
J gene: TRBJ2-1
V gene: TRBV5-5
clone size: .
D gene: .
CDR3 DNA: TGTGCCAGCAGCTTGTCCGAGGAGAGCTCCTACAATGAGCAGTTCTTC
CDR3 protein: CASSLSEESSYNEQFF

CDR3 length: 16
J gene: TRBJ1-1
V gene: TRBV4-2
clone size: .
D gene: TRBD1
CDR3 DNA: TGTGCCAGCAGCCACGGGACAGGGGGCAAAATCACTGAAGCTTTCTTT
CDR3 protein: CASSHGTGGKITEAFF

CDR3 length: 14
J gene: TRBJ1-1
V gene: TRBV19
clone size: .
D gene: .
CDR3 DNA: TGTGCCAGTAGTCCTGAGGGTCAGGTAACTGAAGCTTTCTTT
CDR3 protein: CASSPEGQVTEAFF

CDR3 length: 15
J gene: TRBJ2-1
V gene: TRBV6-4
clone size: .
D gene: .
CDR3 DNA: TGTGCCAGCAGTGACGAGGCAGGGAAGGGCAATGAGCAGTTCTTC
CDR3 protein: CASSDEAGKGNEQFF

CDR3 length: 13
J gene: TRBJ2-5
V gene: TRBV7-9
clone size: once
D gene: TRBD1
CDR3 DNA: TGTGCCAGCAGCCAAGGACAGGGGGAGACCCAGTACTTC
CDR3 protein: CASSQGQGETQYF

CDR3 length: 16
J gene: TRBJ2-7
V gene: TRBV7-7
clone size: once
D gene: TRBD1
CDR3 DNA: TGTGCTAGCAGCTTTATGACAGGGGAGAAAACCTACGAGCAGTACTTC
CDR3 protein: CASSFMTGEKTYEQYF

CDR3 length: 17
J gene: TRBJ2-1
V gene: TRBV7-9
clone size: .
D gene: TRBD2
CDR3 DNA: TGTGCCAGCAGCCCACCGGGGGTCGCGGGAGCCCACAATGAGCAGTTCTTC
CDR3 protein: CASSPPGVAGAHNEQFF

CDR3 length: 15
J gene: TRBJ1-1
V gene: TRBV5-1
clone size: .
D gene: .
CDR3 DNA: TGCGCCAGCAGCCGGGAAGGGATGGGTAGCACTGAAGCTTTCTTT
CDR3 protein: CASSREGMGSTEAFF

CDR3 length: 15
J gene: TRBJ2-2
V gene: TRBV5-1
clone size: .
D gene: TRBD2
CDR3 DNA: TGCGCCAGCAGCTTTGGCGGGGGGGACACCGGGGAGCTGTTTTTT
CDR3 protein: CASSFGGGDTGELFF

CDR3 length: 13
J gene: TRBJ1-5
V gene: TRBV10-2
clone size: few
D gene: .
CDR3 DNA: TGCGCCAGCCGTTCGGGGGGAGATCAGCCCCAGCATTTT
CDR3 protein: CASRSGGDQPQHF

CDR3 length: 14
J gene: TRBJ1-1
V gene: TRBV5-1
clone size: .
D gene: .
CDR3 DNA: TGCGCCAGCAGCGCCGACAGGTCGAACACTGAAGCTTTCTTT
CDR3 protein: CASSADRSNTEAFF

CDR3 length: 15
J gene: TRBJ2-1
V gene: TRBV28
clone size: .
D gene: TRBD2
CDR3 DNA: TGTGCCAGCAGTGGTAGCGGGGGGGCCTACAATGAGCAGTTCTTC
CDR3 protein: CASSGSGGAYNEQFF

CDR3 length: 17
J gene: TRBJ1-3
V gene: TRBV19
clone size: .
D gene: .
CDR3 DNA: TGTGCCAGTTCATATACCGGGACAAGATTATCCGAAAACACCATATATTTT
CDR3 protein: CASSYTGTRLSENTIYF

CDR3 length: 15
J gene: TRBJ1-2
V gene: TRBV4-2
clone size: .
D gene: .
CDR3 DNA: TGTGCCAGCAGCCCCCGGGGCAGCCCGGGGGATGGCTACACCTTC
CDR3 protein: CASSPRGSPGDGYTF

CDR3 length: 14
J gene: TRBJ2-2
V gene: TRBV19
clone size: .
D gene: .
CDR3 DNA: TGTGCCAGTAGTATATTATCGGGAACCGGGGAGCTGTTTTTT
CDR3 protein: CASSILSGTGELFF

CDR3 length: 16
J gene: TRBJ2-1
V gene: TRBV7-9
clone size: .
D gene: TRBD2
CDR3 DNA: TGTGCCAGCAGCTTATGGGGACTAGCGGGAAACAATGAGCAGTTCTTC
CDR3 protein: CASSLWGLAGNNEQFF

CDR3 length: 17
J gene: TRBJ1-4
V gene: TRBV28
clone size: .
D gene: .
CDR3 DNA: TGTGCCAGCAGTTCTACGCCCGGGGCGGGGGGGAATGAAAAACTGTTTTTT
CDR3 protein: CASSSTPGAGGNEKLFF

CDR3 length: 17
J gene: TRBJ2-1
V gene: TRBV3-1/TRBV3-2
clone size: .
D gene: TRBD2
CDR3 DNA: TGTGCCAGCAGCCAAGACCTAAGCGGGGGAACTTACAATGAGCAGTTCTTC
CDR3 protein: CASSQDLSGGTYNEQFF

CDR3 length: 14
J gene: TRBJ1-1
V gene: TRBV5-1
clone size: .
D gene: TRBD1
CDR3 DNA: TGCGCCAGCAGCTCCGGGACAGGTAAGGCTGAAGCTTTCTTT
CDR3 protein: CASSSGTGKAEAFF

CDR3 length: 14
J gene: TRBJ1-1
V gene: TRBV10-1
clone size: .
D gene: .
CDR3 DNA: TGCGCCAGCAGTGGTCCAGGGGTGAACACTGAAGCTTTCTTT
CDR3 protein: CASSGPGVNTEAFF

CDR3 length: 14
J gene: TRBJ2-2
V gene: TRBV7-2
clone size: .
D gene: .
CDR3 DNA: TGTGCCAGCAGCTTAATCCGGAACACCGGGGAGCTGTTTTTT
CDR3 protein: CASSLIRNTGELFF

CDR3 length: 14
J gene: TRBJ1-1
V gene: TRBV11-2
clone size: .
D gene: .
CDR3 DNA: TGTGCCAGCAGCCTCAGACAGGAGAACACTGAAGCTTTCTTT
CDR3 protein: CASSLRQENTEAFF

CDR3 length: 11
J gene: TRBJ1-2
V gene: TRBV19
clone size: .
D gene: TRBD1
CDR3 DNA: TGTGCCAGTTCGGACAGGATGAGCTACACCTTC
CDR3 protein: CASSDRMSYTF

CDR3 length: 15
J gene: TRBJ1-3
V gene: TRBV28
clone size: .
D gene: .
CDR3 DNA: TGTGCCAGCATGACGGGGGTCGTACGTGGAAACACCATATATTTT
CDR3 protein: CASMTGVVRGNTIYF

CDR3 length: 15
J gene: TRBJ1-1
V gene: TRBV18
clone size: .
D gene: .
CDR3 DNA: TGTGCCAGCTCACCACGGGAGGGAGTGAACACTGAAGCTTTCTTT
CDR3 protein: CASSPREGVNTEAFF

CDR3 length: 15
J gene: TRBJ2-2
V gene: TRBV5-1
clone size: .
D gene: .
CDR3 DNA: TGCGCCAGCAGCTTTTCGGGGGGCGTCACCGGGGAGCTGTTTTTT
CDR3 protein: CASSFSGGVTGELFF